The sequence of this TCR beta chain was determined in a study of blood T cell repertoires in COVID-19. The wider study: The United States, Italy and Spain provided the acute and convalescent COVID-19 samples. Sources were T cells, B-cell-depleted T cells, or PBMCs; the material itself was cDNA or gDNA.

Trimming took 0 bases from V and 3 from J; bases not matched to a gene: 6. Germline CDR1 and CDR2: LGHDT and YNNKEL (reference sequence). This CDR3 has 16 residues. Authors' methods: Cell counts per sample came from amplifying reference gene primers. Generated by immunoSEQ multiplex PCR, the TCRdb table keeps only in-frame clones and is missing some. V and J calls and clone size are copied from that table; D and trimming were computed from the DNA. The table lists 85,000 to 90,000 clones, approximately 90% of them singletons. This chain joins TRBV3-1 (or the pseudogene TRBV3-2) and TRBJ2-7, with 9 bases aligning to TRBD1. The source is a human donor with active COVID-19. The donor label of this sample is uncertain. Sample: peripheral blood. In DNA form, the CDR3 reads TGTGCCAGCAGCCAAGAAACCGGGACAGGGAACTACGAGCAGTACTTC. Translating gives CASSQETGTGNYEQYF.